This T cell receptor beta chain was retrieved from a study of blood T cell repertoires in COVID-19. Method: immunoSEQ multiplex PCR; TCRdb's copy keeps in-frame clones and lacks some. The data contain approximately 240,000 clones, approximately 79% of them singletons. This clone was detected only once. What was sequenced was peripheral blood. The receptor's source is a woman in her forties with active or convalescent COVID-19.

The CDR3 DNA reads as TGTGCCAGCAGCTCAATAAGGACCGGGACAGGGACCACAGATACGCAGTATTTT. Its translation is CASSSIRTGTGTTDTQYF. This chain uses TRBV11-2 with TRBJ2-3, with 9 bases matching TRBD1. The junction had 13 bases not matched to a gene; V was cut back by 4 bases and J by 2 bases. The CDR3 sequence is 18 residues long. Germline-derived CDR1 and CDR2 are SGHAT and FQNNGV. Using reference TRBV11-2 and TRBJ2-3 for the parts outside the CDR3, the full variable domain is EAGVAQSPRYKIIEKRQSVAFWCNPISGHATLYWYQQILGQGPKLLIQFQNNGVVDDSQLPKDRFSAERLKGVDSTLKIQPAKLEDSAVYLCASSSIRTGTGTTDTQYFGPGTRLTVL.